One and the same sample provided the 16 T cell receptor beta chains below, sequenced in a study of Ad26.COV2.S vaccination and SARS-CoV-2 variants. As for treatment: some 19 received Ad26.COV2.S at low or high dose, single or two shots; a few received placebo; per-sample allocation not given. At day 63 after the first vaccine or placebo injection, samples were drawn. Data came from immunoSEQ multiplex PCR; TCRdb stores just in-frame clones and leaves some out. This sample has hundreds of thousands of clones; around nine tenths occur once, and the top ten carry roughly a tenth. Sample: peripheral blood, taken in a trial of Ad26.COV2.S vaccine versus placebo. Every receptor here comes from a person between 18 and 60 years old who received the Ad26.COV2.S COVID-19 vaccine or a placebo.

V usage is TRBV28 and J usage is TRBJ2-7; maybe TRBD2 (6 bases). Trimming shortened V by 3 bases and J by 6 bases, and 9 bases separated the two germline ends. Germline values: CDR1 MDHEN, CDR2 SYDVKM. The CDR3 length is 12 residues. The CDR3 region has the DNA TGTGCCAGCAGTTTTGGAGCGGGCGAGCAGTACTTC. Translation gives CASSFGAGEQYF.

V usage is TRBV7-6 and J usage is TRBJ1-1; TRBD1 agrees at 10 bases. The V and J ends lost 2 bases and 1 base, in that order; junction bases with no gene match: 4. The CDR3 sequence is 16 residues long. Germline CDR1 reads SGHVS; CDR2 reads FNYEAQ. CDR3 nucleotide sequence: TGTGCCAGCAGCTTACGGACAGGGGGTAGGAACACTGAAGCTTTCTTT. Protein product: CASSLRTGGRNTEAFF.

The chain uses TRBV28 and TRBJ1-2; D perhaps matches TRBD1 (5 bases). V dropped 3 bases and J dropped 4 bases, with 9 bases sitting between them. CDR3 length: 13 amino acids. Germline V gives CDR1 MDHEN, CDR2 SYDVKM. In DNA form, the CDR3 reads TGTGCCAGCAGTTTCCCCAGGGTCTATGGCTACACCTTC. Its translation is CASSFPRVYGYTF.

The chain couples TRBV12-3 or TRBV12-4 to TRBJ2-3; D is perhaps TRBD2 (6 bases). V was clipped by 7 bases and J by 8 bases, with 13 bases between them. The CDR3 has 12 residues. The CDR3 DNA follows: TGTGCCAGCACCGCGGCCGGGGGTACGCAGTATTTT. Protein: CASTAAGGTQYF.

This clone has a single count. The chain couples TRBV5-4 to TRBJ1-6, with TRBD1 as a possible D gene (5 bases). V lost 0 bases, J lost 2 bases, and 15 bases lay in between. The CDR3 has 18 residues. The germline V gene encodes CDR1 SGHNT and CDR2 YYREEE (reference sequence). The DNA for the CDR3 is TGTGCCAGCAGCTTGGTACCTGCTAACAGGCCCTATAATTCACCCCTCCACTTT. It codes for CASSLVPANRPYNSPLHF.

The CDR3 reads CASSRDTLSGANVLTF. The CDR3 region has the DNA TGCGCCAGCAGCAGGGACACCCTCTCTGGGGCCAACGTCCTGACTTTC. The chain uses TRBV5-1 and TRBJ2-6; possibly TRBD1 for D (6 bases). The CDR3 contains 16 residues. CDR1 is SGHRS and CDR2 is YFSETQ in the germline V gene. With 4 bases removed from V and 0 bases from J, the gap between germline ends came to 11 bases.

The chain has TRBV19 and TRBJ2-7; D is ambiguous. Germline V gene data show CDR1 as LNHDA and CDR2 as SQIVND (reference sequence). V lost 3 bases to trimming and J lost 2 bases, with 11 bases between them. The CDR3 loop spans 14 amino acids. CDR3 sequence: CASSIGDGAYEQYF. The CDR3 DNA reads as TGTGCCAGTAGTATTGGGGATGGGGCCTACGAGCAGTACTTC.

This clone has a single count. This chain connects TRBV7-9 to TRBJ2-7, with D maybe TRBD1 (5 bases). The CDR3 consists of 13 residues. Germline CDR1 reads SEHNR; CDR2 reads FQNEAQ (reference sequence). V lost 7 bases to trimming and J lost 2 bases, with 12 bases between them. The CDR3: CASTEQAPYEQYF. For the CDR3, the DNA is TGTGCCAGCACCGAACAGGCCCCCTACGAGCAGTACTTC.

This clone has only one observation. This chain connects TRBV12-3 or TRBV12-4 to TRBJ1-2, with TRBD1 as a possible D gene (5 bases). The CDR3 is 12 residues long. Trimming cost V 5 bases and J 3 bases, with 7 bases left between them. The CDR3 sequence is CASSGTDYGYTF. CDR3 bases: TGTGCCAGCAGTGGGACGGACTATGGCTACACCTTC.

The V call is TRBV4-1, the J call TRBJ1-1; TRBD1 agrees at 7 bases. The germline gives CDR1 MGHRA, CDR2 YSYEKL. This CDR3 has 15 residues. The J segment lost 1 base and the V segment lost 6 bases, leaving 8 bases of the junction unmatched. The CDR3 nucleotides are TGCGCCAGCAGGGGGACAGAGTGGGAGAACACTGAAGCTTTCTTT. The encoded protein is CASRGTEWENTEAFF.

V and J are TRBV3-1 (or the pseudogene TRBV3-2) and TRBJ2-7; tentative D call: TRBD2 (5 bases). The CDR3 spans 12 residues. Trimming took off 1 base at V and 7 bases at J, with 8 bases between the two ends. The germline V gene encodes CDR1 LGHDT and CDR2 YNNKEL (reference sequence). The CDR3 reads CASSQVRAEQYF. The CDR3 coding sequence is TGTGCCAGCAGCCAAGTGAGGGCTGAGCAGTACTTC.

The chain has TRBV7-2 and TRBJ1-1, with D possibly matching TRBD1 (6 bases). V was clipped by 2 bases and J by 5 bases, with 21 bases between them. Germline CDR1 is SGHTA and CDR2 is FQGNSA. This CDR3 comprises 17 residues. The CDR3 spells CASSLPLTGPKDTEAFF. The CDR3 nucleotides read TGTGCCAGCAGCTTACCCCTTACAGGGCCCAAAGATACTGAAGCTTTCTTT. Full variable domain (rest looked up from reference TRBV7-2 and TRBJ1-1): GAGVSQSPSNKVTEKGKDVELRCDPISGHTALYWYRQSLGQGLEFLIYFQGNSAPDKSGLPSDRFSAERTGGSVSTLTIQRTQQEDSAVYLCASSLPLTGPKDTEAFFGQGTRLTVV.

In its sample, this clone was seen a few times. As DNA, the CDR3 is TGTGCCAGCAGTTCCACACCGACACATCGTGGGGCTCGCGAGCAGTACTTC. This translates into CASSSTPTHRGAREQYF. V usage is TRBV6-2 or TRBV6-3 and J usage is TRBJ2-7; D might be TRBD1 (5 bases). This CDR3 is built from 17 residues. V lost 4 bases and J 6 bases, leaving 25 bases between the germline ends. From germline, CDR1 is MNHEY and CDR2 SVGEGT.

The CDR3 nucleotides are TGTGCCACCAAAAATACAGGGGGCGTCGGTGGAAACACCATATATTTT. Protein product: CATKNTGGVGGNTIYF. The chain carries TRBV24-1 and TRBJ1-3; 9 nucleotides line up with TRBD1. Germline V lookup: CDR1 KGHDR, CDR2 SFDVKD. The CDR3 is made up of 16 amino acids. Unmatched junction bases numbered 10, after V lost 8 bases and J lost 3 bases.

The rearrangement links TRBV10-3 to TRBJ1-2; D possibly corresponds to TRBD1 (5 bases). Germline V gene data show CDR1 as ENHRY and CDR2 as SYGVKD. Trimming took 10 bases from V and 8 from J, leaving 20 bases between them. The CDR3 length is 13 residues. CDR3 amino acids: CATGGEVQTGYTF. CDR3 nucleotides: TGTGCCACGGGGGGGGAAGTACAGACCGGCTACACCTTC.

The CDR3 reads CASSMDSLGEKLFF. The CDR3 region has the DNA TGTGCCAGCAGCATGGACAGCCTCGGTGAAAAACTGTTTTTT. The V gene is TRBV7-9, the J gene TRBJ1-4, with D tentatively TRBD1 (6 bases). Germline V gives CDR1 SEHNR, CDR2 FQNEAQ (reference sequence). Trimming pared 5 bases from V and 7 bases from J, leaving 14 bases between. This CDR3 comprises 14 residues.